These 4 T cell receptor beta chains originate from one sample sequenced in a study of CD8+ T cells in alopecia areata. Sample treatment: oral pan-JAK inhibitor, 5-10 mg twice daily. TCR sequencing used cDNA made by reverse transcription of extracted RNA. Clones were read by immunoSEQ multiplex PCR, and TCRdb kept only the in-frame ones, dropping some. The sample carries roughly 280,000 clones, 60% recorded once. The sequences come from CD4+ T cells sorted from blood, collected around week 52, from a patient treated with tofacitinib. The receptors originated from a human donor with alopecia areata.

This clone has more than one count but fewer than ten. V is TRBV29-1 and J is TRBJ1-2, with D possibly TRBD1 on 6 matching bases. The CDR3 has 13 residues. Germline CDR1 reads SQVTM; CDR2 reads ANQGSEA. Trimming pared 1 base from V and 8 bases from J, leaving 14 bases between. As DNA, the CDR3 is TGCAGCGTTGAAGTAGTAGGGGGTGGAGGCTACACCTTC. It yields the protein CSVEVVGGGGYTF.

The CDR3 here is CASSFGTRETQYF. CDR3 DNA: TGTGCCAGCAGCTTCGGGACTAGGGAGACCCAGTACTTC. V is TRBV9 and J is TRBJ2-5, with 8 positions matching TRBD2. J lost 5 bases, V lost 4 bases, and 4 bases had no gene match. The CDR3 length is 13 residues. Per germline, CDR1 SGDLS and CDR2 YYNGEE.

This clone was observed once. The CDR3 nucleotides are TGTGCCAGCAGCCTTTACACGGGCAATCAGCCCCAGCATTTT. Protein product: CASSLYTGNQPQHF. V usage is TRBV5-6 and J usage is TRBJ1-5; D remains ambiguous. Per germline, CDR1 SGHDT and CDR2 YYEEEE. CDR3 length: 14 amino acids. The V end lost 4 bases, the J end lost 2 bases, and 10 bases lay between the germline ends.

The chain combines TRBV5-1 with TRBJ1-4; unclear D gene. Per germline, CDR1 SGHRS and CDR2 YFSETQ. The V end was cut by 0 bases, the J end by 8 bases, with 11 bases between. The CDR3 sequence is 14 residues long. CDR3 bases: TGCGCCAGCAGCTTGGGTGGACTCCAAGAAAAACTGTTTTTT. Its protein product is CASSLGGLQEKLFF.